This T cell receptor (beta chain) stems from a study of cytomegalovirus exposure and HLA in healthy donors. Looking at the study overall: About 85 million unique TCR sequences came from HLA-typed donors in an early release.

CDR3 size: 14 residues. V was clipped by 3 bases and J by 1 base, with 10 bases between them. Germline CDR1 is SGDLS and CDR2 is YYNGEE. 13 Jbeta primers and 60 Vbeta primers were used for the PCR. The repertoire was sequenced with immunoSEQ multiplex PCR; TCRdb's copy has only in-frame clones and lacks some. The sample lists about 200,000 clones, approximately 83% seen once, with about 0.1% in the top ten. The TCR sequence derives from a boy younger than 10 in good health and CMV-seronegative. Sequencing was done on a sample of PBMCs. This chain uses TRBV9 with TRBJ2-5; D is perhaps TRBD1 (6 bases). CDR3 nucleotides: TGTGCCAGCAGCGCCTTACAGGGCCAAGAGACCCAGTACTTC. Translating gives CASSALQGQETQYF.